The entry that follows covers one T cell receptor (beta chain) sequence. Germline CDR1 is SGHVS and CDR2 is FQNEAQ. Trimming shortened V by 4 bases and J by 0 bases, and 13 bases separated the two germline ends. The CDR3 contains 16 residues. Methods used by the authors: Amplifying reference gene primers gave estimates of nucleated cell counts. Measured with immunoSEQ multiplex PCR; TCRdb has only the in-frame clones, and not every one. That table is the source of V, J and clone size, and D and trimming were worked out from the DNA. Of 300,000 to 400,000 clones in the sample, 65% to 90% were seen once. The data originate from a study of blood T cell repertoires in COVID-19.

The clonotype comes from a human donor in a cohort sampled during active COVID-19. The chain combines TRBV7-8 with TRBJ2-1; a weak D match, TRBD1 (5 bases). Material: peripheral blood. This CDR3 reads CASSSSQASSYNEQFF. DNA for the CDR3: TGTGCCAGCAGCTCATCACAGGCGAGCTCCTACAATGAGCAGTTCTTC. The whole variable domain, filled in from reference TRBV7-8 and TRBJ2-1, reads GAGVSQSPRYKVAKRGQDVALRCDPISGHVSLFWYQQALGQGPEFLTYFQNEAQLDKSGLPSDRFFAERPEGSVSTLKIQRTQQEDSAVYLCASSSSQASSYNEQFFGPGTRLTVL.